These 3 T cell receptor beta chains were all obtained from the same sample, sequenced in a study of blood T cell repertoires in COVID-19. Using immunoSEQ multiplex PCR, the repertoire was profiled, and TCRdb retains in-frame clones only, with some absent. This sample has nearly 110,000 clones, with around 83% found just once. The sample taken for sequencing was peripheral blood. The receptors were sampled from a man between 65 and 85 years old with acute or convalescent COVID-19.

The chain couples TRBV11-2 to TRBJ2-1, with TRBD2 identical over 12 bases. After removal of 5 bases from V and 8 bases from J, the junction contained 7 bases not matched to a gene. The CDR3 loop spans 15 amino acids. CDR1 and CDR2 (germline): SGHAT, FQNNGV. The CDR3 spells CASSAHLAGGDEQFF. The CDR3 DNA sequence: TGTGCCAGCAGCGCACATCTAGCGGGGGGGGATGAGCAGTTCTTC.

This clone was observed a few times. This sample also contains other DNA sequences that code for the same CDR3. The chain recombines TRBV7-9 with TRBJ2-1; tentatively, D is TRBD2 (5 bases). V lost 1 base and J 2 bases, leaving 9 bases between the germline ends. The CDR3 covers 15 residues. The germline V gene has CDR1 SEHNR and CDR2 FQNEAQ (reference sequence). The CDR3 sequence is CASSLGLATYNEQFF. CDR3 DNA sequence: TGTGCCAGCAGCTTAGGGCTAGCTACCTACAATGAGCAGTTCTTC.

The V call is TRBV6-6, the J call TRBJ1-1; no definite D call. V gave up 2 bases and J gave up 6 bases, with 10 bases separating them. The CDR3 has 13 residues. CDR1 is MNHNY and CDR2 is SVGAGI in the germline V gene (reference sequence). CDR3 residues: CASSYGGFAEAFF. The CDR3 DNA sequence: TGTGCCAGCAGTTACGGCGGGTTCGCTGAAGCTTTCTTT.